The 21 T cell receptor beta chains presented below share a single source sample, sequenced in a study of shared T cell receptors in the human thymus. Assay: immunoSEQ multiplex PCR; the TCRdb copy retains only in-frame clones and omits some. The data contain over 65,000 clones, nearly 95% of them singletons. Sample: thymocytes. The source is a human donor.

The CDR3 bases are TGCGCCAGCAGCCAAGAGAGTTTGCGCCCTACGGATAGCACAGATACGCAGTATTTT. The encoded protein is CASSQESLRPTDSTDTQYF. The chain is built from TRBV4-3 and TRBJ2-3; D unclear. V lost 0 bases to trimming and J lost 0 bases, with 19 bases between them. From germline, CDR1 is LGHNA and CDR2 YSLEER. The CDR3 is 19 amino acids.

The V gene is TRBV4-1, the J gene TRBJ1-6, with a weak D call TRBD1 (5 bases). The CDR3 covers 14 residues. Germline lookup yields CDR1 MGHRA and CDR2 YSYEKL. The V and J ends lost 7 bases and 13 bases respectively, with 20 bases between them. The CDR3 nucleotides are TGCGCCAGCACCTTACGACAGCCAGGGTACCCCCTCCACTTT. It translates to CASTLRQPGYPLHF.

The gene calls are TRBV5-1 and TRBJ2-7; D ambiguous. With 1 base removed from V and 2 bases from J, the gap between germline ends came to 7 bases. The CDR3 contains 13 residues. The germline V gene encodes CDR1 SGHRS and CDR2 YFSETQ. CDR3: CASSLRPTYEQYF. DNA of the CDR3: TGCGCCAGCAGCTTGAGGCCGACCTACGAGCAGTACTTC.

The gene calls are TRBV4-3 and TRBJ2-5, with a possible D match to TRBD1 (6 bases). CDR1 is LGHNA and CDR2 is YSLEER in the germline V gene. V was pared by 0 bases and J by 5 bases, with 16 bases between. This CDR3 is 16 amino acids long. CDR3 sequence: CASSQEWGPRSETQYF. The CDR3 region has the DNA TGCGCCAGCAGCCAAGAGTGGGGGCCACGTTCCGAGACCCAGTACTTC.

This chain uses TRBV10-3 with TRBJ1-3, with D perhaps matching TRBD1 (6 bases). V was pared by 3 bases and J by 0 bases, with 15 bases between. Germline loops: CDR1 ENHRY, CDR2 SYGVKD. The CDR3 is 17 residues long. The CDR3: CAISETGTPSSGNTIYF. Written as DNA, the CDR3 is TGTGCCATCAGTGAAACGGGGACACCCAGCTCTGGAAACACCATATATTTT.

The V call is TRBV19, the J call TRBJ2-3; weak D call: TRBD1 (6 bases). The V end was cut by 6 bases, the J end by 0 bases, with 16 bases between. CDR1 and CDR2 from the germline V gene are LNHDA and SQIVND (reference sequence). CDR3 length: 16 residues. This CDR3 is CASRGRQATSTDTQYF. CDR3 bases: TGTGCCAGTAGGGGTCGACAGGCTACTAGCACAGATACGCAGTATTTT.

The CDR3 DNA reads TGTGCCAGTAGTATAGATCGAAGGAGGTCCAAAAACATTCAGTACTTC. Translated: CASSIDRRRSKNIQYF. The rearrangement uses TRBV19 and TRBJ2-4; D might be TRBD2 (5 bases). The germline V and J ends were trimmed by 0 bases and 2 bases, with 11 bases remaining between them. CDR3 size: 16 residues. Germline V CDR1 and CDR2: LNHDA, SQIVND (reference sequence).

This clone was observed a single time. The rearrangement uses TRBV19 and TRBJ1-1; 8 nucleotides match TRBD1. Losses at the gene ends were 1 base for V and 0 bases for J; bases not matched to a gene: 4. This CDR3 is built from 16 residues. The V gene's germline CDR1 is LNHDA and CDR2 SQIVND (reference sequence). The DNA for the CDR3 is TGTGCCAGTAGTATAGGATCGACAGGGGTGAACACTGAAGCTTTCTTT. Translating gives CASSIGSTGVNTEAFF.

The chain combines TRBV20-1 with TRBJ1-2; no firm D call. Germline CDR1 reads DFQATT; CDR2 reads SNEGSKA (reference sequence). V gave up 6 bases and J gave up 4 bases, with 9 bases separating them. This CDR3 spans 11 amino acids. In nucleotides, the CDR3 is TGCAGTGCCCGAAGGCCCTATGGCTACACCTTC. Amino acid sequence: CSARRPYGYTF.

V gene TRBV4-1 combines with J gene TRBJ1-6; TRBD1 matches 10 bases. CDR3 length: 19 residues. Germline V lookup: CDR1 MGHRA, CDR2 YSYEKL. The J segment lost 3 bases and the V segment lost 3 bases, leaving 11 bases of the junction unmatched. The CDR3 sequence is CASSHRLLRDRGYNSPLHF. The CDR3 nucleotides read TGCGCCAGCAGCCACCGGCTACTCCGGGACAGGGGCTATAATTCACCCCTCCACTTT.

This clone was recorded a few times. The CDR3 loop is CATNQGRGSPLHF. DNA of the CDR3: TGTGCCACCAATCAGGGGCGGGGTTCACCCCTCCACTTT. The V gene is TRBV7-9, the J gene TRBJ1-6; tentatively, D is TRBD1 (6 bases). This CDR3 region has 13 residues. V lost 10 bases and J lost 9, with 16 bases in between. Germline assignment: CDR1 SEHNR and CDR2 FQNEAQ (reference sequence).

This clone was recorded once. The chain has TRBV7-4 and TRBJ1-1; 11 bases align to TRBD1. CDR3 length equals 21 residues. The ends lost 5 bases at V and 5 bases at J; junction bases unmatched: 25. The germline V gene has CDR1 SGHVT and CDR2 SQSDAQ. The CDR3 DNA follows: TGTGCCAGCAGCCCCGAGCGGGACAGGGGGTTAGGTGACCTTCCTAAAACTGAAGCTTTCTTT. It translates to CASSPERDRGLGDLPKTEAFF.

CDR3 nucleotides: TGTGCCAGCTCGGGACTAGCGGGGGGTGATCGTAAGTTCTTC. It encodes CASSGLAGGDRKFF. The V call is TRBV5-6, the J call TRBJ2-1, with TRBD2 identical over 15 bases. CDR3 length equals 14 residues. J was trimmed by 14 bases and V by 7 bases; bases with no gene match: 10. In germline, CDR1 is SGHDT, CDR2 YYEEEE.

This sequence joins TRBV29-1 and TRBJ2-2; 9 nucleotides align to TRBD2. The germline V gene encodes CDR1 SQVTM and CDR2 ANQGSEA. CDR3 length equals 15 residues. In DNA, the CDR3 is TGCGTAATATCTGCGGGGGGGCAAAACACCGGGGAGCTGTTTTTT. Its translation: CVISAGGQNTGELFF.

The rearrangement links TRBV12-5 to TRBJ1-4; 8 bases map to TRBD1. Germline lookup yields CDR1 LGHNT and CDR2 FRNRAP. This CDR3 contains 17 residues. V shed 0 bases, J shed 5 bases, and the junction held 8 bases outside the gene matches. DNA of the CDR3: TGTGCTAGTGGTTTGGTAGTCGACAGGGGTGGGAATGAAAAACTGTTTTTT. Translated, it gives CASGLVVDRGGNEKLFF.

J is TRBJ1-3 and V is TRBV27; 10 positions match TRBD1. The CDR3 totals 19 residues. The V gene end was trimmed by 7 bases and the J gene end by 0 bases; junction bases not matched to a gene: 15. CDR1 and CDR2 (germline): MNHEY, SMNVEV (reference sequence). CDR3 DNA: TGTGCCAGCACCCCGTTGGGACAGGGGCGCTATCTCTCTGGAAACACCATATATTTT. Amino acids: CASTPLGQGRYLSGNTIYF.

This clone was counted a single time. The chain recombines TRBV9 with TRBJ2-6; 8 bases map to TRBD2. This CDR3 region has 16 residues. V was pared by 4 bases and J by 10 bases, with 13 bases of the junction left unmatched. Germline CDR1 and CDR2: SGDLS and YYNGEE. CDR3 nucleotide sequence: TGTGCCAGCAGCCATAATGTTAGCGGGGAGGCGAACGTCCTGACTTTC. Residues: CASSHNVSGEANVLTF. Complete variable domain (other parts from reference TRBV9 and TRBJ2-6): DSGVTQTPKHLITATGQRVTLRCSPRSGDLSVYWYQQSLDQGLQFLIQYYNGEERAKGNILERFSAQQFPDLHSELNLSSLELGDSALYFCASSHNVSGEANVLTFGAGSRLTVL.

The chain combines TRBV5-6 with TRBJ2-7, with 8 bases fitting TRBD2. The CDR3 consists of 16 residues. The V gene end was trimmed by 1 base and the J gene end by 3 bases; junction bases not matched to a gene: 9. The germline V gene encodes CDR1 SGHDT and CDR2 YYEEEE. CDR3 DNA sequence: TGTGCCAGCAGCTTGATTACGGGGGGGCGTCTCTACGAGCAGTACTTC. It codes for CASSLITGGRLYEQYF.

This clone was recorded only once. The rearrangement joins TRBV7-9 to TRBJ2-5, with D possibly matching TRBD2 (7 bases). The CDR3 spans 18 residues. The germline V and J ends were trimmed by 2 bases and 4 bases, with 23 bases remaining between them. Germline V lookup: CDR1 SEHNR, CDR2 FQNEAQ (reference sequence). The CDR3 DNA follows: TGTGCCAGCAGCTTATCGTCATTCGTGGGGGGGCGACGAGAGACCCAGTACTTC. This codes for CASSLSSFVGGRRETQYF. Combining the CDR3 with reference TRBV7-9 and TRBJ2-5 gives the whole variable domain DTGVSQNPRHKITKRGQNVTFRCDPISEHNRLYWYRQTLGQGPEFLTYFQNEAQLEKSRLLSDRFSAERPKGSFSTLEIQRTEQGDSAMYLCASSLSSFVGGRRETQYFGPGTRLLVL.

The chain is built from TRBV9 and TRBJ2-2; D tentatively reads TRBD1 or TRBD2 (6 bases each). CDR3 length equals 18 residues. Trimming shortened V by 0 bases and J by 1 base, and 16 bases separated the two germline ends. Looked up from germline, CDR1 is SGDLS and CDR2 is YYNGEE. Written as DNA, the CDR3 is TGTGCCAGCAGCGTAGTAGCTGGGGGGCCAGGGAACACCGGGGAGCTGTTTTTT. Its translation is CASSVVAGGPGNTGELFF.

As DNA, the CDR3 is TGTGCCAGCAGCGTCAGCAACGAGCAGTACTTC. It encodes CASSVSNEQYF. V and J are TRBV5-4 and TRBJ2-7; D gene uncertain. This CDR3 contains 11 residues. V shed 4 bases and J shed 5 bases, with 7 bases lying between them. Germline V CDR1 and CDR2: SGHNT, YYREEE (reference sequence).